This T cell receptor beta chain was captured in a study of blood T cell repertoires in COVID-19. Study summary: Italy, Spain and the United States were the sources of the convalescent and acute COVID-19 samples. PBMCs, B-cell-depleted T cells, or T cells were the source of the cDNA or gDNA that made up the material.

This CDR3 has 15 residues. The germline CDR1 and CDR2 sequences are MNHEY and SVGAGI. Trimming at V came to 6 bases and at J to 5 bases, leaving 7 bases not matched to a gene. Data came from immunoSEQ multiplex PCR; TCRdb stores just in-frame clones and leaves some out. Of approximately 500,000 clones listed, roughly 91% are singletons. Patients from Seattle were sampled longitudinally, starting during active infection. Sequencing was performed on peripheral blood. The receptor was derived from a woman aged 45-65 years with COVID-19, enrolled during active disease. The chain carries TRBV6-5 and TRBJ1-4; 9 nucleotides align to TRBD1. DNA of the CDR3: TGTGCCAGCAGAGCTACAGGGGGCAGAAATGAAAAACTGTTTTTT. This translates into CASRATGGRNEKLFF.